This TCR beta chain was sequenced during a study of T cell responses to AZD1222 COVID-19 vaccine. The study's findings and limits: A mostly white British donor set with more females was recruited, and clonal diversity was possibly underestimated.

Comment on this clone: Its antigen is not identified.

V gave up 2 bases and J gave up 10 bases, with 27 bases separating them. This CDR3 has 18 residues. Germline-derived CDR1 and CDR2 are SNHLY and FYNNEI. Method: immunoSEQ multiplex PCR; TCRdb's copy keeps in-frame clones and lacks some. The table lists about 89,000 clones, approximately 89% of them singletons, with approximately 5.1% in the top ten. Whether given at about 4 or about 12 weeks, second doses were pooled. This TCR was sampled from an adult who received the AZD1222 COVID-19 vaccine. The rearrangement joins TRBV2 to TRBJ2-1; weak D call: TRBD1 (5 bases). Sequencing used peripheral blood, obtained 28 days after the second AZD1222 dose. CDR3 sequence reads: CASSEPRNDSYSSREQFF. The CDR3 nucleotides are TGTGCCAGCAGTGAACCGAGAAATGACAGTTACTCCTCCCGGGAGCAGTTCTTC.